This T cell receptor beta chain was captured in a study of cytomegalovirus exposure and HLA in healthy donors. Study outcomes and limitations: In a later analysis, 17,000 or so TCR beta sequences were associated with HLA alleles at 0.05 false discovery rate. The Asian-associated ancestry cluster reportedly had fewer N-insertions than the roughly 670-donor mean in a later analysis.

In the PCR, 60 Vbeta and 13 Jbeta primers were used. Libraries were prepared by immunoSEQ multiplex PCR; TCRdb keeps only in-frame clonotypes and omits some of them. This sample has 180,000 or so clones; approximately 80% occur once, and the top ten carry roughly 5%. Concerning this clone itself: Antigen: not known.

CDR3 length equals 17 residues. Looked up from germline, CDR1 is SNHLY and CDR2 is FYNNEI. Trimming took 3 bases from V and 0 from J; bases not matched to a gene: 9. The clonotype comes from a woman aged 18 to 35 in good health and CMV-seropositive. The chain carries TRBV2 and TRBJ1-2, with TRBD1 matching 8 bases. The sequenced sample was PBMCs. The CDR3 here is CASSDGFRTGPNYGYTF. The CDR3 DNA reads TGTGCCAGCAGTGACGGATTCAGGACAGGGCCTAACTATGGCTACACCTTC.